This entry concerns a single T cell receptor (beta chain). The CDR3 runs to 14 residues. Germline assignment: CDR1 SNHLY and CDR2 FYNNEI. The germline V and J ends were trimmed by 6 bases and 2 bases, with 12 bases remaining between them. The table came from immunoSEQ multiplex PCR; TCRdb's copy has only in-frame clones and leaves some out. This sample has more than 400,000 clones, with 65% to 85% found just once. This sample was included in a study of shared clonotypes between healthy human individuals. The source of this sequence is a woman between 40 and 55 years old in good health. Some clones in this sample may be carry-over from other donors' samples. This chain connects TRBV2 to TRBJ2-3; D tentatively reads TRBD1 or TRBD2 (5 bases each). Sequencing was carried out using PBMCs. The CDR3 nucleotides read TGTGCCAGCAGAGGGGACGGAGCCACAGATACGCAGTATTTT. Translating it yields CASRGDGATDTQYF. The full variable domain, in which reference TRBV2 and TRBJ2-3 provide the parts outside the CDR3, is EPEVTQTPSHQVTQMGQEVILRCVPISNHLYFYWYRQILGQKVEFLVSFYNNEISEKSEIFDDQFSVERPDGSNFTLKIRSTKLEDSAMYFCASRGDGATDTQYFGPGTRLTVL.